Following are 13 T cell receptor beta chains from one sample sequenced in a study of T-cell memory formation after mild COVID-19. TCRdb independently ran MiXCR on the 5' RACE reads; one entry per CDR3 protein. This table holds 540,000 or so distinct CDR3 sequences, around 20% found once. The sequenced material came from PBMCs or a T cell subset sorted from them (not recorded which). The receptors here all came from an adult woman who had mild COVID-19 (a few samples of this study predate the infection). Cell type and time point are not known.

The chain's CDR3 is CASSLQGLSTEAFF. DNA for the CDR3: TGTGCCAGCAGCCTCCAGGGTTTGAGCACTGAAGCTTTCTTT. This sequence joins TRBV7-8 and TRBJ1-1, with D perhaps TRBD1 (5 bases). V was cut by 5 bases and J by 4 bases, with 14 bases left in between. The CDR3 contains 14 residues. Germline-derived CDR1 and CDR2 are SGHVS and FQNEAQ.

The J gene is TRBJ2-7, the V gene TRBV27; perhaps TRBD1 as D (6 bases). The ends were cut back, 7 bases at V and 3 bases at J, with 13 bases in the middle. The CDR3 sequence is 13 residues long. Germline V gene data show CDR1 as MNHEY and CDR2 as SMNVEV (reference sequence). CDR3 coding DNA: TGTGCCAGCACTAGGGCCAGGGGCTACGAGCAGTACTTC. This encodes CASTRARGYEQYF.

This clonotype came up a few times. The V call is TRBV9, the J call TRBJ1-5, with D tentatively TRBD1 (5 bases). Trimming took 3 bases from V and 3 from J, leaving 10 bases between them. The CDR3 length is 14 residues. Germline CDR1 is SGDLS and CDR2 is YYNGEE. The CDR3 nucleotides are TGTGCCAGCAGCGCAGGGACGGTCAATCAGCCCCAGCATTTT. It is translated as CASSAGTVNQPQHF.

This clonotype was observed many times. This sequence joins TRBV20-1 and TRBJ2-2; D call uncertain. Germline CDR1 is DFQATT and CDR2 is SNEGSKA (reference sequence). This CDR3 comprises 14 residues. Between the trimmed V and J ends, which lost 3 bases and 1 base, there was a span of 9 bases. This chain's CDR3 is CSASRVRNTGELFF. DNA of the CDR3: TGCAGTGCTAGCCGGGTTAGGAACACCGGGGAGCTGTTTTTT.

This clonotype has only a few counts. The chain couples TRBV5-5 to TRBJ1-2, with TRBD1 identical over 7 bases. The trim removed 0 bases at V and 6 bases at J, leaving 5 bases unmatched. The germline V gene has CDR1 SGHKS and CDR2 YYEKEE (reference sequence). The CDR3 consists of 14 residues. The CDR3 DNA follows: TGTGCCAGCAGCTTGGGCCTGACAGGGAATGGCTACACCTTC. Its protein is CASSLGLTGNGYTF.

The chain recombines TRBV5-1 with TRBJ1-2; 7 bases fit TRBD1. After removal of 4 bases from V and 6 bases from J, the junction contained 9 bases not matched to a gene. CDR1 SGHRS and CDR2 YFSETQ come from the germline V gene. This CDR3 region has 14 residues. CDR3 nucleotides: TGCGCCAGCAGCCACGGGACAGCTTTAAATGGCTACACCTTC. Amino acids: CASSHGTALNGYTF.

This clonotype was seen a few times. V and J are TRBV19 and TRBJ1-1; no clear D. Germline lookup yields CDR1 LNHDA and CDR2 SQIVND (reference sequence). The CDR3 has 12 residues. Deletions cut 3 bases from V and 5 bases from J, with 7 bases between. The CDR3 coding sequence is TGTGCCAGTAGTATGGGTGGGACTGAAGCTTTCTTT. Translated: CASSMGGTEAFF.

Here the CDR3 reads CASSPRTSGSLYNEQFF. The CDR3 nucleotides are TGTGCCAGCAGCCCCAGGACTAGCGGGAGTCTCTACAATGAGCAGTTCTTC. The chain has TRBV11-3 and TRBJ2-1, with 13 bases identical to TRBD2. Trimming took 5 bases from V and 3 from J; bases not matched to a gene: 7. This CDR3 spans 17 amino acids. Germline assignment: CDR1 SGHNT and CDR2 YENEEA.

This rearrangement joins TRBV15 to TRBJ2-7; TRBD2 agrees at 7 bases. Looked up from germline, CDR1 is LNHNV and CDR2 is YYDKDF (reference sequence). The CDR3 is 15 residues long. The J segment lost 1 base and the V segment lost 0 bases, leaving 3 bases of the junction unmatched. CDR3 in amino acids: CATSREGEGSYEQYF. CDR3 sequence (DNA): TGTGCCACCAGCAGAGAAGGGGAGGGATCCTACGAGCAGTACTTC.

This chain joins TRBV12-3 or TRBV12-4 and TRBJ1-2, with D possibly matching TRBD1 (5 bases). The CDR3 covers 15 residues. V was shortened by 5 bases and J by 7 bases, with 20 bases between the two germline ends. In nucleotides, the CDR3 is TGTGCCAGCAGTGCAACGGGACCGCTTCCCGGTGGCTACACCTTC. It encodes CASSATGPLPGGYTF.

The chain is built from TRBV29-1 and TRBJ2-1; D possibly corresponds to TRBD2 (5 bases). Germline CDR1 SQVTM, CDR2 ANQGSEA. CDR3 length equals 14 residues. Trimming removed 6 bases at V and 0 bases at J, with 12 bases between. The CDR3 loop reads CSVKDWSSYNEQFF. DNA for the CDR3: TGCAGCGTGAAGGACTGGAGCTCCTACAATGAGCAGTTCTTC.

The chain employs TRBV24-1 and TRBJ2-3, with 7 nucleotides matching TRBD2. The CDR3 length is 17 residues. The ends lost 4 bases at V and 2 bases at J; junction bases unmatched: 11. Germline V gene data show CDR1 as KGHDR and CDR2 as SFDVKD. The CDR3 loop is CATSDARGGRATDTQYF. The CDR3 DNA reads TGTGCCACCAGTGACGCGCGCGGGGGAAGGGCCACAGATACGCAGTATTTT.

The genes are TRBV7-9 and TRBJ2-7; TRBD1 might be the D (5 bases). V lost 5 bases, J lost 4 bases, and 18 bases lay in between. In germline, CDR1 is SEHNR, CDR2 FQNEAQ (reference sequence). This CDR3 is 15 amino acids long. The chain's CDR3 is CASSPSYGRAYEQYF. The CDR3 coding sequence is TGTGCCAGCAGCCCCAGTTACGGCAGGGCTTACGAGCAGTACTTC.